This TCR beta chain was captured by sequencing in a study of blood T cell repertoires in COVID-19. Background on the study: Material from acute and convalescent COVID-19 was sourced from the United States, Italy and Spain.

The CDR3 is made up of 16 amino acids. Trimming cost V 4 bases and J 0 bases, with 14 bases left between them. From germline, CDR1 is SGHDT and CDR2 YYEEEE. This clone came up once. Sequencing used immunoSEQ multiplex PCR; TCRdb keeps in-frame clones, though not all of them. The sample comprises 200,000 to 250,000 clones, 84% of which are singletons, and just under 20% rests with the top ten. This TCR was recovered from a man younger than 45 with active or convalescent COVID-19. Material for sequencing was peripheral blood. The rearrangement links TRBV5-6 to TRBJ2-1, with D maybe TRBD2 (6 bases). CDR3 in amino acids: CASSPDSGRSYNEQFF. The CDR3 nucleotides are TGTGCCAGCAGCCCCGACAGCGGGCGCTCCTACAATGAGCAGTTCTTC. The full variable domain, with the rest looked up from reference TRBV5-6 and TRBJ2-1, is DAGVTQSPTHLIKTRGQQVTLRCSPKSGHDTVSWYQQALGQGPQFIFQYYEEEERQRGNFPDRFSGHQFPNYSSELNVNALLLGDSALYLCASSPDSGRSYNEQFFGPGTRLTVL.